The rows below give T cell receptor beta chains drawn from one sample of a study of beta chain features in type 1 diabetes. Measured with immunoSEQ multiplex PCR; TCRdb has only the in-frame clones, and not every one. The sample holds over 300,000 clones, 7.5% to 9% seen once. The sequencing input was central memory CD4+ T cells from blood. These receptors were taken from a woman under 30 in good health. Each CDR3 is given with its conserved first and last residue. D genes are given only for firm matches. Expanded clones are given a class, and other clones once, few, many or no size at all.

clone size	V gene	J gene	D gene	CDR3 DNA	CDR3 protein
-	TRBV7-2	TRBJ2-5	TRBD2	TGTGCCAGCAGCTTAGGCCGGCTAGCGGGAGGGGTAGAGACCCAGTACTTC	CASSLGRLAGGVETQYF
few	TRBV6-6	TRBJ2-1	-	TGTGCCAGCACTCTGGGCTCCTACAATGAGCAGTTCTTC	CASTLGSYNEQFF
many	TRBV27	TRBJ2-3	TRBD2	TGTGCCAGCAGTTTATACGCAGTGAGGTCTAGCGGGAGGCCCTTCACAGATACGCAGTATTTT	CASSLYAVRSSGRPFTDTQYF
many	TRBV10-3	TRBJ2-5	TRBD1	TGTGCCATCAAAGGGACAGGCCAAGAGACCCAGTACTTC	CAIKGTGQETQYF
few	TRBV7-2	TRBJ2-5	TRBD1	TGTGCCAGCAGCTGGGACAGACAACAAGAGACCCAGTACTTC	CASSWDRQQETQYF
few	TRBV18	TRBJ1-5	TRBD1	TGTGCCAGCTCACTTGACAGGGTTCAGCCCCAGCATTTT	CASSLDRVQPQHF
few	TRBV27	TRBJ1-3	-	TGTGCCAGCAGTTTTAGGGACGGAAACACCATATATTTT	CASSFRDGNTIYF
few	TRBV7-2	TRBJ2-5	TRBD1	TGTGCCAGCAGCTTAACGGGGACAGCTGGAGAGACCCAGTACTTC	CASSLTGTAGETQYF
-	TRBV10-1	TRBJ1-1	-	TGCGCCAGCAGTGAGTCGGGGGCCTTTAATGAAGCTTTCTTT	CASSESGAFNEAFF
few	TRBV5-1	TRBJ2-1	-	TGCGCCAGCAGCTTGACCCGGGATTATGAGCAGTTCTTC	CASSLTRDYEQFF
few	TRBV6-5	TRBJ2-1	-	TGTGCCAGCAGTTACTCTAGTCTTTCCTACAATGAGCAGTTCTTC	CASSYSSLSYNEQFF
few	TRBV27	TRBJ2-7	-	TGTGCCAGCAGTTTAGGACTAAGCCTCTACGAGCAGTACTTC	CASSLGLSLYEQYF
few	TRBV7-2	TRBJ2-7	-	TGTGCCAGCAGCCAAACCCCGGACAAGGCCGAGCAGTACTTC	CASSQTPDKAEQYF
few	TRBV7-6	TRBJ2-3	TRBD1	TGTGCCAGCAGCCAGCGACAGGGGGGTGGCACAGATACGCAGTATTTT	CASSQRQGGGTDTQYF
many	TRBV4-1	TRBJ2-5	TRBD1	TGCGCCAGCAGCACTCGGACAGGGCGACCCGAGACCCAGTACTTC	CASSTRTGRPETQYF
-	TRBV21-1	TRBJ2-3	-	TGTGCCAGCAGCAAAAAGAGGATGGTGACTAGCGGGGAAGATACGCAGTATTTT	CASSKKRMVTSGEDTQYF
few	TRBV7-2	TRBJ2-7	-	TGTGCCAGCAGCCCCGATGGGGGAGTCGGCGAGCAGTACTTC	CASSPDGGVGEQYF
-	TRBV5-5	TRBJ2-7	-	TGTGCCAGCAGCTTGGGACACTCCTACGAGCAGTACTTC	CASSLGHSYEQYF
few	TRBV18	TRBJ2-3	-	TGTGCCAGCTCACCACCCAGCACAGATACGCAGTATTTT	CASSPPSTDTQYF
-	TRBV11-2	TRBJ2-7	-	TGTGCCAGCAGCCGCGACCCAAAAGGGTTCTACGAGCAGTACTTC	CASSRDPKGFYEQYF
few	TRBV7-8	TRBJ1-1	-	TGTGCCAGCAGCTTACACCAGGAAGCTTTCTTT	CASSLHQEAFF
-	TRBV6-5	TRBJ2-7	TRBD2	TGTGCCAGCAGTTGGCGGGAGGGGACCTACGAGCAGTACTTC	CASSWREGTYEQYF
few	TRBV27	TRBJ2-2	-	TGTGCCAGCAGTTTACTAGGGCGGGGCGGTCTGTCCCCCGGGGAGCTGTTTTTT	CASSLLGRGGLSPGELFF
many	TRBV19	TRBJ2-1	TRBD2	TGTGCCAGTAGTACCAACCGACTAGCGGGTCTTCACAATGAGCAGTTCTTC	CASSTNRLAGLHNEQFF
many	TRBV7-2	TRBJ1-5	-	TGTGCCAGCAGCTTAGACGTACAAGGGCCGAGGCCCCAGCATTTT	CASSLDVQGPRPQHF
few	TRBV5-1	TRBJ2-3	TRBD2	TGCGCCAGCAGCTTAGCTAGCGGGAGCACAGATACGCAGTATTTT	CASSLASGSTDTQYF